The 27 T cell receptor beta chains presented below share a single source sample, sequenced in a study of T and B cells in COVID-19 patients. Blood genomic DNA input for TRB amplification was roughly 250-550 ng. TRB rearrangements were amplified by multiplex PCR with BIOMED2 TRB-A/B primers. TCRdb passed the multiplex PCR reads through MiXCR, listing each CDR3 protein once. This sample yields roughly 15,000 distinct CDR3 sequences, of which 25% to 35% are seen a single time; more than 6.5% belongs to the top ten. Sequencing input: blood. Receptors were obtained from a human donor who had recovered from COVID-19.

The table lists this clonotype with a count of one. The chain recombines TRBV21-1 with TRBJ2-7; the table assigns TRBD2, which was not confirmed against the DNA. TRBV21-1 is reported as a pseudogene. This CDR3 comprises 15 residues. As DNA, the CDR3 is TGTGCCAGCAGCAAAGGAGGGACTCCTTCCTACGAGCAGTACTTC. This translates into CASSKGGTPSYEQYF.

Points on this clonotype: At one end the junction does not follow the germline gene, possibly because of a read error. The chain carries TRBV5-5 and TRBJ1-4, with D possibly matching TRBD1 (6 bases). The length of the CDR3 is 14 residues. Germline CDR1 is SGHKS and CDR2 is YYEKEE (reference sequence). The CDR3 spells CASSATGTTEKLFF. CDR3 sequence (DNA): TGCGCCAGCAGCGCTACTGGGACAACCGAAAAACTGTTTTTT.

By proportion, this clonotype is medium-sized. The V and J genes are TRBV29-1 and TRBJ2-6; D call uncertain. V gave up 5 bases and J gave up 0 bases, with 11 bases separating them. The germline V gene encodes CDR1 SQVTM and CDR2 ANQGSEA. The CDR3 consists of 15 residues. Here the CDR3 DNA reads TGCAGCGTTCTCGGCACCCCCTCTGGGGCCAACGTCCTGACTTTC. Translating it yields CSVLGTPSGANVLTF.

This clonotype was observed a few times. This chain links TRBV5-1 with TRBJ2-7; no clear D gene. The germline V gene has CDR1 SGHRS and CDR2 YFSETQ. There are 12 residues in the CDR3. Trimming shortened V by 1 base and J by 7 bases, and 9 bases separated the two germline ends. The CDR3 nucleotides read TGCGCCAGCAGCTTGAACCTAGGGGAGCAGTACTTC. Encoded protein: CASSLNLGEQYF.

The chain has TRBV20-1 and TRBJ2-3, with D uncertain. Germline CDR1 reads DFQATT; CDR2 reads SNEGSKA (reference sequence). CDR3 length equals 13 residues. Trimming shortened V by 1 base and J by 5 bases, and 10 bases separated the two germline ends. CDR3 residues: CSARVATGDTQYF. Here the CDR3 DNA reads TGCAGTGCTAGAGTGGCTACGGGAGATACGCAGTATTTT.

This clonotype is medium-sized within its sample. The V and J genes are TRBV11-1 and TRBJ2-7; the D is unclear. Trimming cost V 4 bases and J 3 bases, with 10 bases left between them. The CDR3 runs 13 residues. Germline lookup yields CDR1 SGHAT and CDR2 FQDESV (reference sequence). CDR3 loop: CASSSAPIYEQYF. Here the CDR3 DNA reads TGTGCCAGCAGCTCGGCCCCGATCTACGAGCAGTACTTC.

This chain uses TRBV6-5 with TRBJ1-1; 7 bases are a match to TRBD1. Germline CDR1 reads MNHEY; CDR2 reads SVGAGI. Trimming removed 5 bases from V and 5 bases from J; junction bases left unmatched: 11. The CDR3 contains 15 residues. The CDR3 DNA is TGTGCCAGCAGTCGGGAGACAGGGAGGTGGACTGAAGCTTTCTTT. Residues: CASSRETGRWTEAFF.

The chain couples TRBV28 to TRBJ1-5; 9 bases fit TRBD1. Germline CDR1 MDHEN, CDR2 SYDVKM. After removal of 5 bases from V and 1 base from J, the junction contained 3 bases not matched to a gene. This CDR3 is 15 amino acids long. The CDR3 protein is CASSPQGASNQPQHF. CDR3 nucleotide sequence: TGTGCCAGCAGTCCACAGGGGGCGAGCAATCAGCCCCAGCATTTT.

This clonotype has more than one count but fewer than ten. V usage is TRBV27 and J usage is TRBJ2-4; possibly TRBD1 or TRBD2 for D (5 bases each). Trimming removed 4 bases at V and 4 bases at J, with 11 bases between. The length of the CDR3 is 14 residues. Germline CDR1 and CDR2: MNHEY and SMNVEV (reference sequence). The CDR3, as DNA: TGTGCCAGCAGTTCGCCGGGACGGAAAAACATTCAGTACTTC. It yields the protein CASSSPGRKNIQYF.

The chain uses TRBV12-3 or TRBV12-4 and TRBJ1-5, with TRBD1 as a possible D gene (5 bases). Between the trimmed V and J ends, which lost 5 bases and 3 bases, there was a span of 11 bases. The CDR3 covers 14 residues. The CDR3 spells CASSPRRVNQPQHF. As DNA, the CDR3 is TGTGCCAGCAGTCCACGCAGGGTCAATCAGCCCCAGCATTTT.

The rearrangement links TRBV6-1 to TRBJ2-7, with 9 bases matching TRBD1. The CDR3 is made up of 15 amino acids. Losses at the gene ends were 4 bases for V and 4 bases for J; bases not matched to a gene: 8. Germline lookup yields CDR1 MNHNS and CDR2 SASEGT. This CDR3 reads CASSVTGTGRYEQYF. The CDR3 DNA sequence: TGTGCCAGCAGTGTAACCGGGACAGGGCGGTACGAGCAGTACTTC.

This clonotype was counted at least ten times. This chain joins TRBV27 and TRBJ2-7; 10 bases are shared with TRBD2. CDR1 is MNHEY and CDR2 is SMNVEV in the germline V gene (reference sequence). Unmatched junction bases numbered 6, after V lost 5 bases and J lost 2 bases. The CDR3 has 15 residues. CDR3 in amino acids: CASSPGLARTYEQYF. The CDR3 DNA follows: TGTGCCAGCAGTCCGGGACTAGCGCGTACCTACGAGCAGTACTTC.

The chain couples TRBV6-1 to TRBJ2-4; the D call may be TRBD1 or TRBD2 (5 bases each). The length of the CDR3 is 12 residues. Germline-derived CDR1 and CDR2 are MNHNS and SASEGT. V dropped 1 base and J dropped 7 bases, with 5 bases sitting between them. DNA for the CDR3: TGTGCCAGCAGTGAAGGGGGGAACATTCAGTACTTC. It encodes CASSEGGNIQYF.

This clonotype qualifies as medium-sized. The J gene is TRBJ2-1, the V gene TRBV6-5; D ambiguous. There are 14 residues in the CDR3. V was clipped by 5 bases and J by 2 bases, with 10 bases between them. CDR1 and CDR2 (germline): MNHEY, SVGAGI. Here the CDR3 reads CASSNWQAYNEQFF. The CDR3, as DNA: TGTGCCAGCAGTAACTGGCAGGCCTACAATGAGCAGTTCTTC.

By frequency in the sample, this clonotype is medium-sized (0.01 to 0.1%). CDR3 sequence reads: CASSLGQGLAQYF. For the CDR3, the DNA is TGTGCCAGCAGTTTGGGGCAGGGTTTGGCCCAGTACTTC. The chain employs TRBV27 and TRBJ2-5, with TRBD1 as a possible D gene (5 bases). The germline V gene has CDR1 MNHEY and CDR2 SMNVEV (reference sequence). Trimming removed 3 bases at V and 9 bases at J, with 14 bases between. CDR3 length equals 13 residues.

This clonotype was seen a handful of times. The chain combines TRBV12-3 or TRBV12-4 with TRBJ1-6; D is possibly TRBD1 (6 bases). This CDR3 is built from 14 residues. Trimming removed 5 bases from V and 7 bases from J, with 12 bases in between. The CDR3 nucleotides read TGTGCCAGCAGTCCGGGACAAACAAATTCACCCCTCCACTTT. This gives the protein CASSPGQTNSPLHF.

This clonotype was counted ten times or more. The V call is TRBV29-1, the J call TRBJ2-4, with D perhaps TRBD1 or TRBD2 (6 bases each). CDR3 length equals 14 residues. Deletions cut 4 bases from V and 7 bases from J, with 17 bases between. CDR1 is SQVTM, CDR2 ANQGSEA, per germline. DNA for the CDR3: TGCAGCGTTGTCGGGGGCGCGGGGCTTAACATTCAGTACTTC. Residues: CSVVGGAGLNIQYF.

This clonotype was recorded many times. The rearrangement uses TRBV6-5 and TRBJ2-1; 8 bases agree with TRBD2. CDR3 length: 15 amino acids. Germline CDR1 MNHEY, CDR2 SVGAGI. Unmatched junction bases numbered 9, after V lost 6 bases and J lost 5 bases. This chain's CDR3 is CASSLTPGGDNEQFF. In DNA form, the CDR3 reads TGTGCCAGCAGCCTCACCCCCGGGGGGGACAATGAGCAGTTCTTC.

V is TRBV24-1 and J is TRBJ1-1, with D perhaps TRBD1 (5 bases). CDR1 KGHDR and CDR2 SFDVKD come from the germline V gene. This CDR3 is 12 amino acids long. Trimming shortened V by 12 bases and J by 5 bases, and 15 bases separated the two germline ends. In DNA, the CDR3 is TGTGCCGTAGCAGGGAGGTTGACTGAAGCTTTCTTT. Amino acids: CAVAGRLTEAFF.

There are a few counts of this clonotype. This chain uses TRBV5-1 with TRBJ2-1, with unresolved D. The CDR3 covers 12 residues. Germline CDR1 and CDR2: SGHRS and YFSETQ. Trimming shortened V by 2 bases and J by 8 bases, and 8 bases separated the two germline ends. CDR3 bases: TGCGCCAGCAGCTTTTATTCGGATGAGCAGTTCTTC. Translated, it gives CASSFYSDEQFF.

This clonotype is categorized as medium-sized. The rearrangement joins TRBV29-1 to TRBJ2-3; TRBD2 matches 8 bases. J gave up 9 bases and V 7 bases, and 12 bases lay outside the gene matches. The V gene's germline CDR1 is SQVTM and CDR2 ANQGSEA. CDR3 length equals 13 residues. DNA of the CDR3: TGCAGCGCCCGAGCGGGGGAGAGGGACACGCAGTATTTT. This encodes CSARAGERDTQYF.

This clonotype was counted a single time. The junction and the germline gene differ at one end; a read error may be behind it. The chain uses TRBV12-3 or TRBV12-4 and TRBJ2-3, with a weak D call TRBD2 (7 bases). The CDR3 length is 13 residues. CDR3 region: CASSGGGVDTQYF. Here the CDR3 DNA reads TGCGCCAGCAGTGGGGGGGGCGTGGATACGCAGTATTTT.

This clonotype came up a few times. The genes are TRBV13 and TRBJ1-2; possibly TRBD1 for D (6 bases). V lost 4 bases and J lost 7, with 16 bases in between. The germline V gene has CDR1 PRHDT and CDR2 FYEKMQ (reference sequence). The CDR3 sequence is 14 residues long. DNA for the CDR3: TGTGCCAGCAGCTCGTTACAGGGAACGGGTGGCTACACCTTC. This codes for CASSSLQGTGGYTF.

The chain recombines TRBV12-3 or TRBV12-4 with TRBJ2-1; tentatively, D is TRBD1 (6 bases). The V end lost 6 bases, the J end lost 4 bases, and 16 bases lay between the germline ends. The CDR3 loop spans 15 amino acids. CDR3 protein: CASSPPGASYNEQFF. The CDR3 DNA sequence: TGTGCCAGCAGCCCCCCAGGGGCGAGTTACAATGAGCAGTTCTTC.

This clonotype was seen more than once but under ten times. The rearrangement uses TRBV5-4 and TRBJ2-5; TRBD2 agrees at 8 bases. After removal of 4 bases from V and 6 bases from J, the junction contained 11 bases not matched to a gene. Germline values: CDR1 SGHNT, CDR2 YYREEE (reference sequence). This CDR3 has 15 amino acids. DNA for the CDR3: TGTGCCAGCAGCGGGAGGGGACTAGAGGCGAAGACCCAGTACTTC. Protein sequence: CASSGRGLEAKTQYF.

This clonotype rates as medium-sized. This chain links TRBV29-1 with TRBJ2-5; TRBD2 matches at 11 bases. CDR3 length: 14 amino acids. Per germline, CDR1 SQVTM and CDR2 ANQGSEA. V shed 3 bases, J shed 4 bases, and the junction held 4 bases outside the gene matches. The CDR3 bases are TGCAGCGTTGATGCACTAGCGGGAGTAGAGACCCAGTACTTC. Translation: CSVDALAGVETQYF.

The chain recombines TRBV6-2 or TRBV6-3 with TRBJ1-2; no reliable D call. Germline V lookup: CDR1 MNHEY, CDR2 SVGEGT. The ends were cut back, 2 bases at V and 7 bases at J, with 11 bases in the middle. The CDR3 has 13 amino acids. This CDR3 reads CASSYEAWSGYTF. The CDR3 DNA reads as TGTGCCAGCAGTTACGAAGCTTGGAGTGGCTACACCTTC.